This TCR beta chain was profiled in a study of response to subunit inactivated influenza vaccine. This clonotype was counted at least ten times. TCRdb recomputed calls from the RT-PCR reads with MiXCR, one row per CDR3 protein. The top ten hold 7.5% to 8% of the sample, which has roughly 710,000 distinct CDR3 sequences, around 13% seen once. Germline CDR1 reads MNHEY; CDR2 reads SVGAGI. This CDR3 is built from 14 residues. V lost 0 bases to trimming and J lost 5 bases; unmatched junction nucleotides: 1. The chain carries TRBV6-5 and TRBJ1-1; 9 bases match TRBD1. The receptor was isolated from a man over 45 who received an inactivated influenza vaccine. The sample was PBMCs from blood, taken roughly 2 weeks before vaccination. DNA for the CDR3: TGTGCCAGCAGTTACTCGGGACAGGGAACTGAAGCTTTCTTT. Its translation: CASSYSGQGTEAFF.